This T cell receptor (beta chain) was profiled in a study of cytomegalovirus exposure and HLA in healthy donors. Use of 60 Vbeta and 13 Jbeta primers characterized the PCR. Sequencing used immunoSEQ multiplex PCR; TCRdb keeps in-frame clones, though not all of them. The sample contains some 180,000 clones, around 77% of which appear only once. CDR3 length equals 15 residues. V was cut by 8 bases and J by 0 bases, with 16 bases left in between. The origin of this receptor is a woman aged 25 to 39 in good health and CMV-seronegative. The rearrangement uses TRBV23-1 and TRBJ1-1; D gene uncertain. TRBV23-1 is designated an ORF whose function remains uncertain. The specimen was PBMCs. CDR3 sequence: CASSADTGMNTEAFF. The DNA of the CDR3 is TGCGCCAGCTCGGCCGACACGGGAATGAACACTGAAGCTTTCTTT.